This passage covers 17 T cell receptor beta chains from one sample sequenced in a study of blood T cell repertoires in COVID-19 (dated by TCRdb to about 2020). The library was produced with the immunoSEQ multiplex PCR assay. The clones in this table, taken by TCRdb from immuneACCESS, are in-frame only. Not every clone is retained; where verified, under half of the shortfall comes from an unresolved V gene, and the cause of the rest is unknown. The table for this sample lists about 74,000 clones; roughly 79% of them were counted only once. The top ten clones comprise 20% to 25% of the sample. Sequencing was done on a sample of peripheral blood. The receptors shown here come from a man between 65 and 85 years old with acute or convalescent COVID-19.

This clone was picked up a small number of times. The chain couples TRBV7-9 to TRBJ2-1; TRBD2 aligns across 14 bases. With V trimmed by 6 bases and J by 7 bases, 11 bases remained unmatched. Germline values: CDR1 SEHNR, CDR2 FQNEAQ (reference sequence). The CDR3 is 17 residues long. CDR3 nucleotides: TGTGCCAGCAGTCGAATTAAGGGACTAGCGGGAGTTAATGAGCAGTTCTTC. This codes for CASSRIKGLAGVNEQFF.

The gene calls are TRBV7-9 and TRBJ1-3; maybe TRBD1 (6 bases). CDR1 SEHNR and CDR2 FQNEAQ come from the germline V gene (reference sequence). V was pared by 6 bases and J by 2 bases, with 11 bases between. The CDR3 length is 14 residues. DNA of the CDR3: TGTGCCAGCAGGACACAGGGACCTGGAAACACCATATATTTT. Protein: CASRTQGPGNTIYF.

The genes are TRBV7-8 and TRBJ1-6; possibly TRBD1 for D (5 bases). Trimming shortened V by 2 bases and J by 12 bases, and 8 bases separated the two germline ends. Per germline, CDR1 SGHVS and CDR2 FQNEAQ. The CDR3 totals 12 residues. The CDR3 region has the DNA TGTGCCAGCAGCTTACCGGACAAACCCCTCCACTTT. Encoded protein: CASSLPDKPLHF.

V and J are TRBV6-1 and TRBJ2-3; 9 bases are a match to TRBD1. J gave up 2 bases and V 2 bases, and 5 bases lay outside the gene matches. The CDR3 is made up of 16 amino acids. In germline, CDR1 is MNHNS, CDR2 SASEGT. CDR3 in DNA: TGTGCCAGCAGTGAAAGGACAGGGGATTTCACAGATACGCAGTATTTT. The encoded protein is CASSERTGDFTDTQYF.

The count of this clone is one. V and J are TRBV27 and TRBJ1-5; D is unclear. Germline values: CDR1 MNHEY, CDR2 SMNVEV (reference sequence). V lost 5 bases to trimming and J lost 0 bases, with 14 bases between them. The length of the CDR3 is 16 residues. CDR3 protein: CASSPLAGDSNQPQHF. In DNA, the CDR3 is TGTGCCAGCAGTCCCTTGGCGGGAGATAGCAATCAGCCCCAGCATTTT.

V and J are TRBV28 and TRBJ1-1; TRBD1 is a possible D gene (6 bases). The CDR3 is made up of 13 amino acids. The germline CDR1 and CDR2 sequences are MDHEN and SYDVKM. V dropped 6 bases and J dropped 7 bases, with 15 bases sitting between them. The CDR3 nucleotides are TGTGCCAGCAGCTTACTCCAGGGGCGTGAAGCTTTCTTT. It encodes CASSLLQGREAFF.

This clone was recorded once. CDR3 loop: CASSLRREGLNRYEQYF. Here the CDR3 DNA reads TGTGCCAGCAGCTTACGGCGGGAGGGCCTTAATCGGTACGAGCAGTACTTC. The J gene is TRBJ2-7, the V gene TRBV5-6; 9 bases fit TRBD2. The CDR3 runs 17 residues. Germline loops: CDR1 SGHDT, CDR2 YYEEEE. The ends lost 2 bases at V and 4 bases at J; junction bases unmatched: 13.

The rearrangement joins TRBV7-8 to TRBJ2-2, with 9 bases identical to TRBD2. The V gene end was trimmed by 8 bases and the J gene end by 7 bases; junction bases not matched to a gene: 11. CDR1 is SGHVS, CDR2 FQNEAQ, per germline. This CDR3 has 15 amino acids. The CDR3 spells CASRHPGLAGGELFF. CDR3 nucleotide sequence: TGTGCCAGCCGTCATCCGGGACTAGCTGGCGGGGAGCTGTTTTTT.

The genes are TRBV7-2 and TRBJ2-7; the D gene is possibly TRBD2 (5 bases). Per the germline V gene, CDR1 is SGHTA and CDR2 is FQGNSA. This CDR3 contains 14 residues. Trimming took off 3 bases at V and 0 bases at J, with 9 bases between the two ends. The CDR3 loop reads CASSFVGSSYEQYF. In nucleotides, the CDR3 is TGTGCCAGCAGCTTCGTGGGGAGCTCCTACGAGCAGTACTTC. The entire variable domain, with the rest obtained from reference TRBV7-2 and TRBJ2-7, is as follows: GAGVSQSPSNKVTEKGKDVELRCDPISGHTALYWYRQSLGQGLEFLIYFQGNSAPDKSGLPSDRFSAERTGGSVSTLTIQRTQQEDSAVYLCASSFVGSSYEQYFGPGTRLTVT.

The chain carries TRBV7-8 and TRBJ1-3; D is uncertain. Deletions cut 3 bases from V and 9 bases from J, with 6 bases between. The length of the CDR3 is 11 residues. Germline V lookup: CDR1 SGHVS, CDR2 FQNEAQ. CDR3 in amino acids: CASSLRGTIYF. CDR3 bases: TGTGCCAGCAGCTTGCGGGGCACCATATATTTT.

The chain employs TRBV6-1 and TRBJ2-3; a possible D gene is TRBD2 (7 bases). Germline-derived CDR1 and CDR2 are MNHNS and SASEGT. This CDR3 comprises 19 residues. Between the trimmed V and J ends, which lost 2 bases and 0 bases, there was a span of 21 bases. Here the CDR3 reads CASSEPQGRSGGSTDTQYF. CDR3 bases: TGTGCCAGCAGTGAACCCCAGGGGAGGTCGGGAGGAAGCACAGATACGCAGTATTTT.

The rearrangement joins TRBV27 to TRBJ2-3, with 7 bases matching TRBD2. The CDR3 covers 14 residues. V shed 3 bases, J shed 6 bases, and the junction held 6 bases outside the gene matches. Germline assignment: CDR1 MNHEY and CDR2 SMNVEV (reference sequence). The CDR3: CASSLGGAGDTQYF. DNA for the CDR3: TGTGCCAGCAGTTTGGGAGGGGCAGGCGATACGCAGTATTTT.

The rearrangement uses TRBV6-5 and TRBJ1-2; 8 nucleotides agree with TRBD1. CDR3 length equals 14 residues. In germline, CDR1 is MNHEY, CDR2 SVGAGI. The junction had 3 bases not matched to a gene; V was cut back by 2 bases and J by 4 bases. CDR3 in DNA: TGTGCCAGCAGTTACGGACAGGGAACCTATGGCTACACCTTC. It translates to CASSYGQGTYGYTF.

This rearrangement joins TRBV28 to TRBJ1-5, with a tentative D call TRBD1 (5 bases). This CDR3 is built from 14 residues. The V end lost 10 bases, the J end lost 2 bases, and 15 bases lay between the germline ends. From germline, CDR1 is MDHEN and CDR2 SYDVKM. The CDR3 is CAILGGTGNQPQHF. In DNA form, the CDR3 reads TGTGCCATCTTGGGGGGGACGGGCAATCAGCCCCAGCATTTT.

The chain joins TRBV28 to TRBJ2-1; tentatively, D is TRBD2 (5 bases). Trimming shortened V by 4 bases and J by 9 bases, and 10 bases separated the two germline ends. Germline-derived CDR1 and CDR2 are MDHEN and SYDVKM. The CDR3 consists of 12 residues. CDR3 in DNA: TGTGCCAGCAGTTACCTGAGCGGTGAGCAGTTCTTC. Residues: CASSYLSGEQFF.

About this clone itself: It is unclear where the CDR3 begins or ends on the DNA, so no DNA is shown, and the CDR3 is as TCRdb lists it. This chain joins TRBV7-3 and TRBJ2-1; the table calls TRBD2, which could not be checked here. Counting both end residues, the CDR3 totals 15 amino acids. Germline lookup yields CDR1 SGHTA and CDR2 FQGTGA. CDR3 in amino acids: CASSSSGLATNEQFF.

In its sample, this clone was seen a few times. V is TRBV6-5 and J is TRBJ1-1; TRBD1 might be the D (5 bases). CDR3 size: 16 residues. Germline V gives CDR1 MNHEY, CDR2 SVGAGI. The V end was cut by 0 bases, the J end by 0 bases, with 11 bases between. The CDR3 DNA reads TGTGCCAGCAGTTACTCAGGGGATTTGATGAACACTGAAGCTTTCTTT. This encodes CASSYSGDLMNTEAFF.